This T cell receptor beta chain originates from a study of cytomegalovirus exposure and HLA in healthy donors. Study findings and constraints: Some TCR beta chains (more than 150 of them) were listed as cytomegalovirus-associated. In a later analysis, CMV-associated beta chains were mostly HLA-associated, it appeared. For most subjects, TCR beta sequences were reported to predict HLA-A and HLA-B alleles with accuracy.

The PCR had 60 Vbeta and 13 Jbeta primers. Assay used: immunoSEQ multiplex PCR; TCRdb lists only in-frame clones, some missing. The sample yields roughly 110,000 clones, 71% seen once. This CDR3 is built from 15 residues. Germline V gene lookup returns CDR1 SGHRS and CDR2 YFSETQ. Between the trimmed V and J ends, which lost 0 bases and 6 bases, there was a span of 14 bases. Worth noting for this clone: Its antigen remains unidentified.

This sequence originates from a female donor in good health and CMV-seronegative. The chain joins TRBV5-1 to TRBJ2-3, with D hard to call. The sample was PBMCs. The CDR3 protein is CASSLDVVGRDTQYF. Here the CDR3 DNA reads TGCGCCAGCAGCTTGGACGTCGTTGGGCGCGATACGCAGTATTTT.